The sequence of this TCR beta chain was determined in a study of T-cell memory formation after mild COVID-19. TCRdb independently ran MiXCR on the 5' RACE reads; one entry per CDR3 protein. The sample gives some 250,000 distinct CDR3 sequences, roughly 18% of which show up once; 23% is in the top ten. Germline trimming cut 2 bases from V and 3 bases from J; bases unmatched to any gene: 5. Per the germline V gene, CDR1 is KGHDR and CDR2 is SFDVKD. The CDR3 is 16 residues long. The study's findings and limits: That cross-reactive memory joined was suggested by some responding clones appearing in pre-infection memory. Later expanders leaned CD4+, whereas clones that contracted between day 15 and 85 were balanced CD4/CD8. Among contracting clones, CD4+ were mainly CM/EM and CD8+ enriched in EMRA.

As to this clonotype: Its antigen is as yet unknown.

This clonotype originated in a young man who had mild COVID-19 (a few samples of this study predate the infection). Cell type and time point are not known. Material: PBMCs or a T cell subset sorted from them (not recorded which). The chain couples TRBV24-1 to TRBJ2-3; 9 bases agree with TRBD1. The CDR3 DNA reads as TGTGCCACCAGTGATTCGGACAGGGGCGGTACAGATACGCAGTATTTT. This encodes CATSDSDRGGTDTQYF.